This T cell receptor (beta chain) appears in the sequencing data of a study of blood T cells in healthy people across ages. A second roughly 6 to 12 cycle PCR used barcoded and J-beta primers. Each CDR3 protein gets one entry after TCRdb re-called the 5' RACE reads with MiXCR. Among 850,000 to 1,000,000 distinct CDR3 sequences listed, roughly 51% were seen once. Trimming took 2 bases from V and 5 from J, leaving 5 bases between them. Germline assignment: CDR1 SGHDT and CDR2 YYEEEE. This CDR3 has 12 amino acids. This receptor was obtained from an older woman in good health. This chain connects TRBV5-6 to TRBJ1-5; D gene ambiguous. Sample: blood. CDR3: CASSFRYQPQHF. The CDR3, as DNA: TGTGCCAGCAGCTTCCGATATCAGCCCCAGCATTTT. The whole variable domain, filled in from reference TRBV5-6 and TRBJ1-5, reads DAGVTQSPTHLIKTRGQQVTLRCSPKSGHDTVSWYQQALGQGPQFIFQYYEEEERQRGNFPDRFSGHQFPNYSSELNVNALLLGDSALYLCASSFRYQPQHFGDGTRLSIL.